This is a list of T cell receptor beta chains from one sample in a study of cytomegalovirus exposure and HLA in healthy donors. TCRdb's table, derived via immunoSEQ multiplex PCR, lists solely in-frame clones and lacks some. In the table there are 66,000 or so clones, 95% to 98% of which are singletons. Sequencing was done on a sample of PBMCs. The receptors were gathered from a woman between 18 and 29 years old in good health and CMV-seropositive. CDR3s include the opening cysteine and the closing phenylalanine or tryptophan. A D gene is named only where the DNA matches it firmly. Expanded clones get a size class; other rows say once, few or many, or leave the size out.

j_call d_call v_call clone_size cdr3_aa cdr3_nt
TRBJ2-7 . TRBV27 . CASSFQGSYEQYF TGTGCCAGCAGTTTCCAGGGGTCCTACGAGCAGTACTTC
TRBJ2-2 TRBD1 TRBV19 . CASSIGTRDRRANTGELFF TGTGCCAGTAGTATAGGCACCCGGGACAGGCGAGCGAACACCGGGGAGCTGTTTTTT
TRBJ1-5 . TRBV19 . CASSIEGNQPQHF TGTGCCAGTAGTATCGAGGGAAATCAGCCCCAGCATTTT
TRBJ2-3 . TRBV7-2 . CASSLNRATDTQYF TGTGCCAGCAGCTTAAACAGGGCCACAGATACGCAGTATTTT
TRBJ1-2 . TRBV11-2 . CASSLPELDGYTF TGTGCCAGCAGCTTGCCAGAATTGGATGGCTACACCTTC
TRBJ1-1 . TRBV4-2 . CASSQDRAGRDAFF TGTGCCAGCAGCCAAGATCGGGCAGGGAGGGACGCTTTCTTT
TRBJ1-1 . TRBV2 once CASSFYTEAFF TGTGCCAGCAGCTTTTACACTGAAGCTTTCTTT
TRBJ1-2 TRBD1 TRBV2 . CASTLNRGNYGYTF TGTGCCAGCACCTTAAACAGGGGTAACTATGGCTACACCTTC
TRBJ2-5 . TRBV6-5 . CASSYRYRAVAETQYF TGTGCCAGCAGTTACCGATACAGGGCTGTTGCAGAGACCCAGTACTTC
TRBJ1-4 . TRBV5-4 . CASSSQPSGTNEKLFF TGTGCCAGCAGCTCCCAGCCCTCGGGGACAAATGAAAAACTGTTTTTT